This T cell receptor (beta chain) was sequenced for a study of PD-L1 blockade in urothelial cancer. On the study more broadly: Male patients with bladder-origin urothelial cancer numbered about nine tenths of the roughly 29.

Repertoires were generated with immunoSEQ multiplex PCR, while TCRdb's copy carries only in-frame clones and drops some. The sample has tens of thousands of clones, approximately 87% seen once; the top ten hold 13% to 15%. This clone showed up just a few times. Time point reported: pretreatment peripheral blood. This sequence was found in a man aged 60-69 years with urothelial cancer. Material: PBMCs, obtained around atezolizumab (anti-PD-L1) treatment.

Here the CDR3 DNA reads TGTGCCAGCAGTTACGAGACGAGGGTGAACACTGAAGCTTTCTTT. It encodes CASSYETRVNTEAFF. The chain has TRBV6-5 and TRBJ1-1; no clear D. Per germline, CDR1 MNHEY and CDR2 SVGAGI. The CDR3 has 15 residues. Between the trimmed V and J ends, which lost 2 bases and 0 bases, there was a span of 10 bases.